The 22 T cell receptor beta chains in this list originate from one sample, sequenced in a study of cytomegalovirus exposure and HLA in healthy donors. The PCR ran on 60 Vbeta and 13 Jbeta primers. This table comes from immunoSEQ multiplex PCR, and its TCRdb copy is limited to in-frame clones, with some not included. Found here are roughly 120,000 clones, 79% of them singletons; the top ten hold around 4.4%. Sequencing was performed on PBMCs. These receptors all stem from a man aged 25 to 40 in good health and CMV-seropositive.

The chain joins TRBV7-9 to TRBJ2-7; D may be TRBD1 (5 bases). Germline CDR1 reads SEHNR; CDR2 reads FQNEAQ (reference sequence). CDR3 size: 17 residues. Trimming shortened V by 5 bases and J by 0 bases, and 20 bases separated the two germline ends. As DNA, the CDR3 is TGTGCCAGCAGCCACGAGAAAGACAGCTCGAGCTCCTACGAGCAGTACTTC. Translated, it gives CASSHEKDSSSSYEQYF. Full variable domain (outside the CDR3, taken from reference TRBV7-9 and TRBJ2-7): DTGVSQNPRHKITKRGQNVTFRCDPISEHNRLYWYRQTLGQGPEFLTYFQNEAQLEKSRLLSDRFSAERPKGSFSTLEIQRTEQGDSAMYLCASSHEKDSSSSYEQYFGPGTRLTVT.

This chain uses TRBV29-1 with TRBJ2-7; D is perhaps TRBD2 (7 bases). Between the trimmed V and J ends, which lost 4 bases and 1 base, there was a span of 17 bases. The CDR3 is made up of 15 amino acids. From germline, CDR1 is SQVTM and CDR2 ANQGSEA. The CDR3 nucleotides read TGCAGCGTTGCCGAGGGGGGGGCTGGATCCTACGAGCAGTACTTC. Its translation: CSVAEGGAGSYEQYF.

CDR3 sequence: CASSVGFGGVTYNEQFF. Written as DNA, the CDR3 is TGTGCCAGCAGCGTAGGTTTCGGGGGGGTCACCTACAATGAGCAGTTCTTC. The chain recombines TRBV9 with TRBJ2-1; TRBD2 matches 8 bases. There are 17 residues in the CDR3. V lost 0 bases, J lost 2 bases, and 7 bases stayed unmatched. Germline CDR1 reads SGDLS; CDR2 reads YYNGEE.

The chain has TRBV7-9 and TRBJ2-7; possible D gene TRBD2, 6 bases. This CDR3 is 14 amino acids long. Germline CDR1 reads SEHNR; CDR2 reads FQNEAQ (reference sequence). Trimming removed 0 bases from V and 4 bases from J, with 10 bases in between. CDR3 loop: CASSLAGGRYEQYF. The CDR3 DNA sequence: TGTGCCAGCAGCTTAGCGGGGGGTCGGTACGAGCAGTACTTC.

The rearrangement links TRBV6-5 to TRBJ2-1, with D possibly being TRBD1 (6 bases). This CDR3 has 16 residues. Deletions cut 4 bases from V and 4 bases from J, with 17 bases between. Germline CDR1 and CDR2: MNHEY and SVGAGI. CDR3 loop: CASSSGTSRGYNEQFF. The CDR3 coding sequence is TGTGCCAGCAGTTCCGGGACAAGCAGGGGTTACAATGAGCAGTTCTTC.

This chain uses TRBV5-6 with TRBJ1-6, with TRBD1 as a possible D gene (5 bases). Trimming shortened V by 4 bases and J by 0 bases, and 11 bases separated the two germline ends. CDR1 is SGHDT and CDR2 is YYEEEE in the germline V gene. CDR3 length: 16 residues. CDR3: CASSRSRGSYNSPLHF. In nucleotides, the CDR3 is TGTGCCAGCAGCCGCAGTAGGGGCTCCTATAATTCACCCCTCCACTTT.

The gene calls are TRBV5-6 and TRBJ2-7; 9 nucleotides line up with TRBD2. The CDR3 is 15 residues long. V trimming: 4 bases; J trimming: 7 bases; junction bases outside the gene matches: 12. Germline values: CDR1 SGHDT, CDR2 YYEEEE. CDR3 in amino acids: CASSPPAGGPREQYF. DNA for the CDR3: TGTGCCAGCAGCCCCCCCGCGGGAGGGCCGCGAGAGCAGTACTTC.

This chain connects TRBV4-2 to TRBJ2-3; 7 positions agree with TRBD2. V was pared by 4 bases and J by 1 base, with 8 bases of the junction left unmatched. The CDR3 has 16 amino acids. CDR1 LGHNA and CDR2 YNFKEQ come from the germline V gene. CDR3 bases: TGTGCCAGCAGCCTGGGACTATCCGTCGGCACAGATACGCAGTATTTT. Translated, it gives CASSLGLSVGTDTQYF.

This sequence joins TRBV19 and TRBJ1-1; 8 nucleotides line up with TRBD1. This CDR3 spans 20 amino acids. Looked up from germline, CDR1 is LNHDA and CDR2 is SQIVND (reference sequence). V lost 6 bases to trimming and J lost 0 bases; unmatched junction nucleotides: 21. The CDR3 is CASRLARGLVSFRMNTEAFF. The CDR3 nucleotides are TGTGCCAGTAGGCTCGCCAGGGGGCTTGTCTCATTTCGTATGAACACTGAAGCTTTCTTT.

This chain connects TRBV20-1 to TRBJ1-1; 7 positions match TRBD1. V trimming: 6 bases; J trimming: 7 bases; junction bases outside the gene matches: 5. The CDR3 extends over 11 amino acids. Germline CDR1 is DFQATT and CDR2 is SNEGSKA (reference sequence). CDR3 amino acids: CSAVRDSEAFF. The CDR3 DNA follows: TGCAGTGCGGTCCGGGACAGTGAAGCTTTCTTT.

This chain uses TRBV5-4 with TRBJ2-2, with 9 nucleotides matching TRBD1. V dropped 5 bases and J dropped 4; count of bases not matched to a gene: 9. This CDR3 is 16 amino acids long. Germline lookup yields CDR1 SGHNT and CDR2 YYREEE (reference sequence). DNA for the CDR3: TGTGCCAGCAGACCCGGGACAGGGCGCTTCACCGGGGAGCTGTTTTTT. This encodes CASRPGTGRFTGELFF.

CDR3 sequence reads: CASSLGGEGAKFF. CDR3 DNA sequence: TGCGCCAGCAGCTTGGGGGGTGAGGGGGCGAAGTTCTTC. The chain is built from TRBV5-1 and TRBJ2-1; 7 bases are a match to TRBD1. CDR1 is SGHRS, CDR2 YFSETQ, per germline. J lost 14 bases, V lost 0 bases, and 8 bases had no gene match. The CDR3 totals 13 residues. Full variable domain (missing parts from reference TRBV5-1 and TRBJ2-1): KAGVTQTPRYLIKTRGQQVTLSCSPISGHRSVSWYQQTPGQGLQFLFEYFSETQRNKGNFPGRFSGRQFSNSRSEMNVSTLELGDSALYLCASSLGGEGAKFFGPGTRLTVL.

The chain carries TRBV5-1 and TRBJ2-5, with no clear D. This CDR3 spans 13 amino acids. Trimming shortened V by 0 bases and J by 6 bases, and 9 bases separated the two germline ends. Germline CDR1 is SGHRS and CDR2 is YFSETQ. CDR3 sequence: CASSLVGEKTQYF. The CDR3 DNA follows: TGCGCCAGCAGCTTGGTAGGAGAGAAGACCCAGTACTTC.

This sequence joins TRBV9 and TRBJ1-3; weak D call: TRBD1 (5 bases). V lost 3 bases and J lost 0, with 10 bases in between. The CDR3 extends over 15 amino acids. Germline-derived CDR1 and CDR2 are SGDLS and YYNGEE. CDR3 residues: CASSAREGSGNTIYF. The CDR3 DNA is TGTGCCAGCAGCGCCAGGGAGGGCTCTGGAAACACCATATATTTT.

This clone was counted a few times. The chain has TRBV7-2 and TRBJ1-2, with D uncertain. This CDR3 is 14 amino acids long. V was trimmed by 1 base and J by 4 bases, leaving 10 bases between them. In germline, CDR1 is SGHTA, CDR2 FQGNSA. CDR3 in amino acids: CASSLVGDRYGYTF. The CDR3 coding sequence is TGTGCCAGCAGCTTAGTCGGAGATCGCTATGGCTACACCTTC.

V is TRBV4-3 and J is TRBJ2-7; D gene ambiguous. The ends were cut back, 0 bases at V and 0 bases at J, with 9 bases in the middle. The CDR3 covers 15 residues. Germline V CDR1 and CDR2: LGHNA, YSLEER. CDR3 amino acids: CASSQDRGYSYEQYF. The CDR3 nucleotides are TGCGCCAGCAGCCAAGATCGCGGCTACTCCTACGAGCAGTACTTC.

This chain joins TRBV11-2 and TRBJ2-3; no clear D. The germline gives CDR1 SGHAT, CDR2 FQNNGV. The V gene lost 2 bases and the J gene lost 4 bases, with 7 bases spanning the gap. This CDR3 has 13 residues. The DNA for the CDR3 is TGTGCCAGCAGCTTAAGACGGGCAGATACGCAGTATTTT. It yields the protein CASSLRRADTQYF.

The CDR3, as DNA: TGTGCCAGTAGCCTCCCGGGAATCTACAATGAGCAGTTCTTC. Translation gives CASSLPGIYNEQFF. The chain carries TRBV19 and TRBJ2-1; tentative D call: TRBD2 (5 bases). The CDR3 runs 14 residues. Looked up from germline, CDR1 is LNHDA and CDR2 is SQIVND (reference sequence). Trimming stripped 6 bases from V and 3 bases from J, with 12 bases between.

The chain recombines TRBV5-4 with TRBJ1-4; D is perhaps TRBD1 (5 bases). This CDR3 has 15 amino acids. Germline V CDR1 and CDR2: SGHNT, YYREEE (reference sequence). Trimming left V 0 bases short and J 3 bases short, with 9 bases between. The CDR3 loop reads CASSLGGWANEKLFF. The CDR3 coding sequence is TGTGCCAGCAGCTTGGGGGGCTGGGCTAATGAAAAACTGTTTTTT.

CDR3 region: CASSHFGQGSLYEQYF. CDR3 nucleotides: TGCGCCAGCAGCCACTTTGGACAGGGAAGCCTCTACGAGCAGTACTTC. V usage is TRBV4-3 and J usage is TRBJ2-5; 8 bases are shared with TRBD1. The DNA end is more similar to TRBJ2-7, so the J call may be wrong. This CDR3 spans 16 amino acids. Germline V CDR1 and CDR2: LGHNA, YSLEER.

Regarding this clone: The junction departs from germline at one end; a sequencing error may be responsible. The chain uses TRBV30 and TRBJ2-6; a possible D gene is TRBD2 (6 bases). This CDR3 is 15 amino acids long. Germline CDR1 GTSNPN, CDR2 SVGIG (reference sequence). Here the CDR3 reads CAWSVGGSGANGLTF. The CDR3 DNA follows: TGTGCCTGGAGCGTGGGAGGTTCTGGGGCCAACGGCCTGACTTTC.

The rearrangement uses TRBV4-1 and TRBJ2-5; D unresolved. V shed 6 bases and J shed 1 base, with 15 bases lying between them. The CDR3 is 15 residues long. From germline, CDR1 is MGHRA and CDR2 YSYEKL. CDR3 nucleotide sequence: TGCGCCAGCAGTCAAACGCGGTTAACCCAAGAGACCCAGTACTTC. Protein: CASSQTRLTQETQYF.